Each of the 19 T cell receptor beta chains below was sequenced from the same sample in a study of blood T cell repertoires in COVID-19. TCRdb's copy holds only in-frame clones and misses some; the assay was immunoSEQ multiplex PCR. The sample has about 520,000 clones; over 75% are singletons. The sequencing input was peripheral blood. These receptors were taken from a human donor in a cohort sampled during active COVID-19.

This clone was recorded a few times. The J gene is TRBJ2-7, the V gene TRBV4-3, with 7 bases identical to TRBD1. Germline CDR1 is LGHNA and CDR2 is YSLEER. The trim removed 0 bases at V and 2 bases at J, leaving 4 bases unmatched. The CDR3 length is 15 residues. For the CDR3, the DNA is TGCGCCAGCAGCCAAGATCAGGGGGTAACCTACGAGCAGTACTTC. Its translation: CASSQDQGVTYEQYF.

This clone was seen a handful of times. The chain links TRBV6-5 to TRBJ1-3; tentatively, D is TRBD1 (5 bases). This CDR3 contains 14 residues. Between the trimmed V and J ends, which lost 6 bases and 0 bases, there was a span of 9 bases. CDR1 is MNHEY and CDR2 is SVGAGI in the germline V gene. CDR3: CASRPGGSGNTIYF. The CDR3 DNA is TGTGCCAGCAGACCCGGGGGCTCTGGAAACACCATATATTTT.

The chain has TRBV15 and TRBJ2-1; tentative D call: TRBD2 (7 bases). V was shortened by 4 bases and J by 0 bases, with 13 bases between the two germline ends. The germline V gene encodes CDR1 LNHNV and CDR2 YYDKDF (reference sequence). There are 16 residues in the CDR3. CDR3 bases: TGTGCCACCAGCAAGGGGGGGCTGAGCTCCTACAATGAGCAGTTCTTC. Translated: CATSKGGLSSYNEQFF.

The chain recombines TRBV9 with TRBJ2-1; 10 nucleotides line up with TRBD1. Germline values: CDR1 SGDLS, CDR2 YYNGEE. V gave up 3 bases and J gave up 4 bases; unmatched junction bases: 4. The CDR3 extends over 15 amino acids. Written as DNA, the CDR3 is TGTGCCAGCAGCGGTGGACAGGGGGGTTACAATGAGCAGTTCTTC. Residues: CASSGGQGGYNEQFF.

This chain links TRBV12-5 with TRBJ2-5, with 12 nucleotides matching TRBD1. J was trimmed by 6 bases and V by 5 bases; bases with no gene match: 4. The length of the CDR3 is 14 residues. The germline CDR1 and CDR2 sequences are LGHNT and FRNRAP. This CDR3 is CASGAGTGGQTQYF. The CDR3 DNA sequence: TGTGCTAGTGGTGCCGGGACAGGGGGCCAGACCCAGTACTTC.

V usage is TRBV9 and J usage is TRBJ2-1, with 7 bases aligning to TRBD1. The length of the CDR3 is 15 residues. With 0 bases clipped from V and 3 bases from J, the junction kept 3 bases outside the gene matches. CDR1 and CDR2 from the germline V gene are SGDLS and YYNGEE. The CDR3 protein is CASSVEGAIYNEQFF. CDR3 sequence (DNA): TGTGCCAGCAGCGTAGAGGGGGCTATCTACAATGAGCAGTTCTTC.

The V and J genes are TRBV5-1 and TRBJ2-1, with 7 bases identical to TRBD2. The CDR3 has 14 residues. With V trimmed by 0 bases and J by 7 bases, 4 bases remained unmatched. The V gene's germline CDR1 is SGHRS and CDR2 YFSETQ. CDR3 protein: CASSLGEAGNEQFF. CDR3 bases: TGCGCCAGCAGCTTGGGGGAAGCGGGAAATGAGCAGTTCTTC.

The chain combines TRBV10-2 with TRBJ1-1; 12 bases fit TRBD1. V was pared by 10 bases and J by 4 bases, with 7 bases of the junction left unmatched. The CDR3 loop spans 14 amino acids. Germline CDR1 reads WSHSY; CDR2 reads SAAADI. The chain's CDR3 is CAIRMGQGATEAFF. DNA for the CDR3: TGCGCCATTAGGATGGGACAGGGGGCCACTGAAGCTTTCTTT.

The genes are TRBV6-1 and TRBJ1-5; D perhaps matches TRBD1 (5 bases). V lost 1 base, J lost 2 bases, and 12 bases lay in between. Germline V gene lookup returns CDR1 MNHNS and CDR2 SASEGT. CDR3 length: 16 residues. Here the CDR3 reads CASSEVGGLGNQPQHF. DNA of the CDR3: TGTGCCAGCAGTGAAGTCGGGGGTTTGGGCAATCAGCCCCAGCATTTT.

This rearrangement joins TRBV6-6 to TRBJ2-5; 11 nucleotides match TRBD2. The CDR3 sequence is 15 residues long. Germline trimming cut 6 bases from V and 1 base from J; bases unmatched to any gene: 4. CDR1 is MNHNY and CDR2 is SVGAGI in the germline V gene (reference sequence). Written as DNA, the CDR3 is TGTGCCAGCAGGACTACTAGCGGGAGCCAAGAGACCCAGTACTTC. Its translation is CASRTTSGSQETQYF.

Here the CDR3 DNA reads TGTGCCAGCAGCTTCCAACCGACAGGGGGTAATTCACCCCTCCACTTT. It translates to CASSFQPTGGNSPLHF. This chain connects TRBV5-4 to TRBJ1-6; 9 nucleotides agree with TRBD1. The V gene's germline CDR1 is SGHNT and CDR2 YYREEE (reference sequence). The V gene end was trimmed by 2 bases and the J gene end by 6 bases; junction bases not matched to a gene: 6. The CDR3 spans 16 residues.

The V gene is TRBV18, the J gene TRBJ1-1; no reliable D call. Germline CDR1 is KGHSH and CDR2 is LQKENI. There are 13 residues in the CDR3. V was trimmed by 4 bases and J by 1 base, leaving 7 bases between them. CDR3 amino acids: CASSRERNTEAFF. The CDR3 nucleotides read TGTGCCAGCTCACGTGAGAGGAACACTGAAGCTTTCTTT.

The chain uses TRBV3-1 (or the pseudogene TRBV3-2) and TRBJ1-2; D unresolved. The CDR3 extends over 15 amino acids. Germline V lookup: CDR1 LGHDT, CDR2 YNNKEL (reference sequence). The germline V and J ends were trimmed by 2 bases and 4 bases, with 14 bases remaining between them. CDR3 sequence reads: CASSQWNSPPYGYTF. The CDR3 DNA reads TGTGCCAGCAGCCAATGGAACAGCCCCCCCTATGGCTACACCTTC.

The chain uses TRBV6-2 or TRBV6-3 and TRBJ2-5; 10 nucleotides match TRBD1. The J segment lost 2 bases and the V segment lost 6 bases, leaving 9 bases of the junction unmatched. The CDR3 is made up of 16 amino acids. CDR1 and CDR2 (germline): MNHEY, SVGEGT. CDR3 nucleotide sequence: TGTGCCAGCAGCTTCTCGGACAGGGGGGGGCAAGAGACCCAGTACTTC. Its translation is CASSFSDRGGQETQYF.

This chain joins TRBV25-1 and TRBJ2-3; 8 positions match TRBD2. The CDR3 consists of 18 residues. The V and J ends lost 0 bases and 0 bases, in that order; junction bases with no gene match: 8. Germline loops: CDR1 MGHDK, CDR2 SYGVNS. DNA for the CDR3: TGTGCCAGCAGTGAATATGGCCTAGCGGGTCCTAGCACAGATACGCAGTATTTT. This codes for CASSEYGLAGPSTDTQYF.

This chain connects TRBV7-3 to TRBJ2-3, with 14 nucleotides matching TRBD2. The CDR3 sequence is 19 residues long. V gave up 5 bases and J gave up 2 bases; unmatched junction bases: 12. Germline loops: CDR1 SGHTA, CDR2 FQGTGA. The CDR3 sequence: CASSAIDSGLAGDTDTQYF. As DNA, the CDR3 is TGTGCCAGCAGCGCCATCGACTCGGGACTAGCGGGAGACACAGATACGCAGTATTTT.

The chain links TRBV27 to TRBJ2-5; TRBD1 is a possible D gene (6 bases). V was cut by 3 bases and J by 5 bases, with 10 bases left in between. The CDR3 covers 13 residues. Germline V gene sequence: CDR1 MNHEY, CDR2 SMNVEV (reference sequence). The CDR3: CASSFRTGETQYF. The CDR3 coding sequence is TGTGCCAGCAGTTTTCGTACAGGGGAGACCCAGTACTTC.

This rearrangement joins TRBV5-1 to TRBJ2-7; D might be TRBD1 (5 bases). The V and J ends lost 7 bases and 2 bases respectively, with 16 bases between them. Germline V gene lookup returns CDR1 SGHRS and CDR2 YFSETQ. This CDR3 comprises 14 residues. CDR3 protein: CASGQQEPPYEQYF. For the CDR3, the DNA is TGCGCCAGCGGCCAACAGGAGCCGCCCTACGAGCAGTACTTC.

V is TRBV18 and J is TRBJ2-7, with a possible D match to TRBD1 (6 bases). Trimming shortened V by 6 bases and J by 1 base, and 16 bases separated the two germline ends. Germline V gene sequence: CDR1 KGHSH, CDR2 LQKENI. This CDR3 contains 15 residues. The CDR3 spells CASSSLNRESYEQYF. In DNA, the CDR3 is TGTGCCAGCTCGTCCCTCAACAGGGAGTCCTACGAGCAGTACTTC.